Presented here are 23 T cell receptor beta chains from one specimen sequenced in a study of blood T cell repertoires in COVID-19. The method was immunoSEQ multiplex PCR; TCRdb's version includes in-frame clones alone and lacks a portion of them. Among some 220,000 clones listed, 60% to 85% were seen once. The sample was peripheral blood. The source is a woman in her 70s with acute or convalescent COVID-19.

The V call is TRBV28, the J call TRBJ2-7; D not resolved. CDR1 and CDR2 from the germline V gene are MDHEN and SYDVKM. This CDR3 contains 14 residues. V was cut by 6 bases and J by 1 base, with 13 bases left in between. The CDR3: CASSRYGQSYEQYF. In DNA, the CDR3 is TGTGCCAGCAGCAGATATGGGCAGTCCTACGAGCAGTACTTC.

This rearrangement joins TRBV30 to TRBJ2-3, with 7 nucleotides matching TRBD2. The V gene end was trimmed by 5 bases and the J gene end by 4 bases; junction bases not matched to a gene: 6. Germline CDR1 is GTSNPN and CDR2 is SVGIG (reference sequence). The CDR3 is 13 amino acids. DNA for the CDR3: TGTGCCTGGGCTTTTGGGGGGGCAGATACGCAGTATTTT. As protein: CAWAFGGADTQYF.

This chain's CDR3 is CASSWGPGGSGTEAFF. The CDR3, as DNA: TGTGCCAGCAGCTGGGGACCAGGGGGTAGCGGCACTGAAGCTTTCTTT. This rearrangement joins TRBV7-2 to TRBJ1-1; TRBD1 matches at 7 bases. Trimming at V came to 4 bases and at J to 4 bases, leaving 12 bases not matched to a gene. CDR3 length: 16 amino acids. CDR1 is SGHTA, CDR2 FQGNSA, per germline.

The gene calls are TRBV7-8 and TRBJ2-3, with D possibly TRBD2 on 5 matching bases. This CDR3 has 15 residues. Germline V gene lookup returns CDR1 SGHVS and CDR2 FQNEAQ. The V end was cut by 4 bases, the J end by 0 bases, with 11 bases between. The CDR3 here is CASSSRGPSTDTQYF. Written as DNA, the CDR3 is TGTGCCAGCAGCTCCCGAGGGCCTAGCACAGATACGCAGTATTTT.

CDR3 loop: CASRPLSLNSNQPQHF. CDR3 in DNA: TGTGCCAGTAGGCCACTATCATTAAATAGCAATCAGCCCCAGCATTTT. The V call is TRBV19, the J call TRBJ1-5; D uncertain. CDR1 and CDR2 (germline): LNHDA, SQIVND (reference sequence). V was trimmed by 6 bases and J by 0 bases, leaving 15 bases between them. This CDR3 spans 16 amino acids.

CDR3 nucleotides: TGTGCCACCAGTGAGCCGGGAAGACTAAACACCGGGGAGCTGTTTTTT. The encoded protein is CATSEPGRLNTGELFF. V gene TRBV24-1 combines with J gene TRBJ2-2; possibly TRBD2 for D (5 bases). Germline V gene data show CDR1 as KGHDR and CDR2 as SFDVKD. The length of the CDR3 is 16 residues. The V end lost 4 bases, the J end lost 2 bases, and 13 bases lay between the germline ends.

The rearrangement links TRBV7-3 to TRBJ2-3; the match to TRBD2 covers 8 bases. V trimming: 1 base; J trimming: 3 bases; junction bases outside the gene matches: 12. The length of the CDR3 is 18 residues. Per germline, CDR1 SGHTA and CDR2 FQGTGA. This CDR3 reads CASSLMHLAGIMTDTQYF. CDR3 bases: TGTGCCAGCAGCTTAATGCATTTAGCGGGGATAATGACAGATACGCAGTATTTT. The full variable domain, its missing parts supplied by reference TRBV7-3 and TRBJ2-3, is GAGVSQTPSNKVTEKGKYVELRCDPISGHTALYWYRQSLGQGPEFLIYFQGTGAADDSGLPNDRFFAVRPEGSVSTLKIQRTERGDSAVYLCASSLMHLAGIMTDTQYFGPGTRLTVL.

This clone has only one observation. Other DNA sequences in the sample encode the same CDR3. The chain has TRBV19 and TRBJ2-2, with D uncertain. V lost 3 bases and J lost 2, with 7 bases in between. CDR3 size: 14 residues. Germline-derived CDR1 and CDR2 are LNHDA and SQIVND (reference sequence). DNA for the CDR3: TGTGCCAGTAGTATCTCTAGAAACACCGGGGAGCTGTTTTTT. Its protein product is CASSISRNTGELFF.

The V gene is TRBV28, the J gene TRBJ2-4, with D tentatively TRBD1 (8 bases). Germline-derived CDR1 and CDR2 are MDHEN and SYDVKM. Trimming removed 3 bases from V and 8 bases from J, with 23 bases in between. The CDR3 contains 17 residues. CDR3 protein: CASSFPMTTGAGDIQYF. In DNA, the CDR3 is TGTGCCAGCAGTTTTCCCATGACGACAGGGGCGGGAGACATTCAGTACTTC.

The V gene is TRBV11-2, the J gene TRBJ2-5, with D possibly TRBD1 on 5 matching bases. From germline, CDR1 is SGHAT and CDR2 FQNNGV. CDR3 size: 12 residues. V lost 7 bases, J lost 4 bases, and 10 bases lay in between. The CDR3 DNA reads TGTGCCAGCACAAGGGGCGGAGAGACCCAGTACTTC. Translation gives CASTRGGETQYF.

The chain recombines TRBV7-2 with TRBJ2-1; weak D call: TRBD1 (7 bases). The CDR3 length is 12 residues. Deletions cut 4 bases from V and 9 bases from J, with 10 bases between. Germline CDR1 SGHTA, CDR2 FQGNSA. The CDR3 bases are TGTGCCAGCAGCTCCCAGGGGGGTGAGCAGTTCTTC. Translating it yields CASSSQGGEQFF.

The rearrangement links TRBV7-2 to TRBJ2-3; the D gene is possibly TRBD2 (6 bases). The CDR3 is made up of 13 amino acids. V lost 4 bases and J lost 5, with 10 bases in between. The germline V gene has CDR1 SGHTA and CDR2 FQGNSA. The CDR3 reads CASSSGVLDTQYF. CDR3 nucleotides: TGTGCCAGCAGCTCGGGAGTTTTAGATACGCAGTATTTT.

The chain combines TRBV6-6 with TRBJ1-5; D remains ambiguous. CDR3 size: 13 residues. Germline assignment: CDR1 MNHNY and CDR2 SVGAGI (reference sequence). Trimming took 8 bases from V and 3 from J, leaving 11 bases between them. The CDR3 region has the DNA TGTGCCAGCGTTCGCGTCAACAATCAGCCCCAGCATTTT. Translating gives CASVRVNNQPQHF.

The CDR3 coding sequence is TGTGCCAGCAGTACAGGTTATAATCAGCCCCAGCATTTT. This sequence encodes CASSTGYNQPQHF. The chain joins TRBV12-3 or TRBV12-4 to TRBJ1-5, with D possibly matching TRBD1 (5 bases). The CDR3 covers 13 residues. V was trimmed by 5 bases and J by 4 bases, leaving 9 bases between them.

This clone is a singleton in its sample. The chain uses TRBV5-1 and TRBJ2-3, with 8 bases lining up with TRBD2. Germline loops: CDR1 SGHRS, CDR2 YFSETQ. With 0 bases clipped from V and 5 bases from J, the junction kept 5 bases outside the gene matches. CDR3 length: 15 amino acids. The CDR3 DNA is TGCGCCAGCAGCTTGGTCGGGGGGGCAGTAGATACGCAGTATTTT. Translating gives CASSLVGGAVDTQYF.

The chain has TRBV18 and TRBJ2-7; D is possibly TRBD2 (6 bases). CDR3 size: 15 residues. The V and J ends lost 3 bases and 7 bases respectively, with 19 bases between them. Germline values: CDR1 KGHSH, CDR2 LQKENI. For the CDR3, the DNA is TGTGCCAGCTCACCCCAAGATGGGGCCGCGGGGGAGCAGTACTTC. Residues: CASSPQDGAAGEQYF.

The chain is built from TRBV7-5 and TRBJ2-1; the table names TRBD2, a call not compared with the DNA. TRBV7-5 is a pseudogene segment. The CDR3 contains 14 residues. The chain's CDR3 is CAREFGLAYNEQFF. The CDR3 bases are TGTGCCAGAGAGTTCGGACTAGCTTACAATGAGCAGTTCTTC.

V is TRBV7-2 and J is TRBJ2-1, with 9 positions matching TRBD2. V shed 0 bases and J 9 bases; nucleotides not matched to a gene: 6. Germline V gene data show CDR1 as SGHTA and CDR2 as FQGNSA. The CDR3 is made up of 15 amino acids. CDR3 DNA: TGTGCCAGCAGCTTAGCTTCCGGGACTAGCCTTGAGCAGTTCTTC. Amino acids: CASSLASGTSLEQFF.

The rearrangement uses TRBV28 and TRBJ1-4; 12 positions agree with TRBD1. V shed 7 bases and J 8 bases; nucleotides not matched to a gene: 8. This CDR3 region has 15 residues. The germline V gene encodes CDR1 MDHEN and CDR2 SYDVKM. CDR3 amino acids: CASTAGQGAGEKLFF. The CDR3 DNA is TGTGCCAGCACCGCGGGACAGGGGGCGGGAGAAAAACTGTTTTTT.

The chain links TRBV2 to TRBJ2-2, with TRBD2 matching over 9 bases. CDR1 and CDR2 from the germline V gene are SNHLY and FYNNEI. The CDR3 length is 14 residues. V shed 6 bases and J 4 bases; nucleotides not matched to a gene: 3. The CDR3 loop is CASRRGGPTGELFF. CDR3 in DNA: TGTGCCAGCAGGCGGGGGGGCCCCACCGGGGAGCTGTTTTTT.

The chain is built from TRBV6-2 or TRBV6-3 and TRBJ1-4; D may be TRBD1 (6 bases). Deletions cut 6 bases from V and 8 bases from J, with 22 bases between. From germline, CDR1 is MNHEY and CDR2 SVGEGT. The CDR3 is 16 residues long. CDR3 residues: CASSRAHTGRSEKLFF. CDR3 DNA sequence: TGTGCCAGCAGCCGCGCCCACACAGGGAGAAGCGAAAAACTGTTTTTT.

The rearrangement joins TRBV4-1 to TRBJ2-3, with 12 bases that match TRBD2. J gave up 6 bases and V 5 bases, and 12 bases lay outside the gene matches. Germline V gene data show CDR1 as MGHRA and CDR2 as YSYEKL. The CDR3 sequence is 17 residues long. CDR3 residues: CASSTDQASGGADTQYF. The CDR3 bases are TGCGCCAGCAGCACAGATCAGGCTAGCGGGGGGGCGGATACGCAGTATTTT.

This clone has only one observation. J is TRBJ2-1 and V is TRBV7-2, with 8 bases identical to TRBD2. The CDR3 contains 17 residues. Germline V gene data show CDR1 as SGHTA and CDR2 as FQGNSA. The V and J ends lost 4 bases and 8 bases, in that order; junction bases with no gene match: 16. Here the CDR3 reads CASSSRRGGRGADEQFF. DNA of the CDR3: TGTGCCAGCAGCTCCCGCCGCGGTGGGCGGGGGGCCGATGAGCAGTTCTTC.